One and the same sample provided the 5 T cell receptor beta chains below, sequenced in a study of T-cell memory formation after mild COVID-19. TCRdb fed the 5' RACE reads into MiXCR, producing one record per CDR3 protein. Counted here are roughly 200,000 distinct CDR3 sequences, about a sixth occurring once; the ten biggest clones make up 2% to 3%. Sequencing was carried out using PBMCs or a T cell subset sorted from them (not recorded which). Source of these receptors: an adult woman who had mild COVID-19 (a few samples of this study predate the infection). Cell type and time point are not known.

The chain recombines TRBV3-1 with TRBJ2-3; 7 bases line up with TRBD2. Germline V gives CDR1 LGHDT, CDR2 YNNKEL (reference sequence). This CDR3 is built from 16 residues. V gave up 0 bases and J gave up 1 base; unmatched junction bases: 4. DNA of the CDR3: TGTGCCAGCAGCCAAGATCTCGCGGGAGGCACAGATACGCAGTATTTT. Amino acids: CASSQDLAGGTDTQYF.

The rearrangement links TRBV21-1 to TRBJ2-3; no DNA check was done on the table's D call, TRBD1. TRBV21-1 is an annotated pseudogene. The CDR3 spans 15 residues. The CDR3 DNA reads TGTGCCAGCAGCAAAGGGGACAGGGAAACAGATACGCAGTATTTT. Amino acid sequence: CASSKGDRETDTQYF.

This sequence joins TRBV12-3 or TRBV12-4 and TRBJ1-6, with D perhaps matching TRBD1 (5 bases). V dropped 1 base and J dropped 11 bases, with 6 bases sitting between them. The CDR3 has 12 residues. The CDR3 protein is CASSLGRAPLHF. The CDR3 DNA reads TGTGCCAGCAGTTTAGGCAGGGCACCCCTCCACTTT.

The rearrangement joins TRBV5-1 to TRBJ2-1, with D possibly being TRBD2 (5 bases). The CDR3 extends over 16 amino acids. Trimming took 3 bases from V and 0 from J, leaving 13 bases between them. CDR1 is SGHRS and CDR2 is YFSETQ in the germline V gene. The CDR3 coding sequence is TGCGCCAGCAGCTCTGGACTCCTCAGCTCCTACAATGAGCAGTTCTTC. Encoded protein: CASSSGLLSSYNEQFF.

This clonotype was seen only once. V gene TRBV5-1 combines with J gene TRBJ2-1, with 8 bases that match TRBD1. V trimming: 3 bases; J trimming: 7 bases; junction bases outside the gene matches: 9. This CDR3 comprises 15 residues. Germline CDR1 reads SGHRS; CDR2 reads YFSETQ. The CDR3 nucleotides read TGCGCCAGCAGCTCCGCAGGGGGCGCTTGGAATGAGCAGTTCTTC. This codes for CASSSAGGAWNEQFF.